This T cell receptor (beta chain) was recorded in a study of OX40 agonist ivuxolimab in advanced cancers. Method: immunoSEQ multiplex PCR; TCRdb's copy keeps in-frame clones and lacks some. Here the sample spans 75,000 to 100,000 clones, roughly 90% being singletons. The CDR3 is 15 amino acids. Germline lookup yields CDR1 SGHTA and CDR2 FQGNSA. Germline trimming cut 5 bases from V and 2 bases from J; bases unmatched to any gene: 7. The sample was CD4+ or CD8+ T cells sorted from blood, taken in a trial of the OX40 agonist ivuxolimab. The clonotype originates from an adult with an advanced solid tumor such as melanoma, head and neck, liver or kidney cancer. The rearrangement uses TRBV7-2 and TRBJ2-7; 9 nucleotides align to TRBD2. The CDR3 is CASSPASGIAYEQYF. The CDR3 coding sequence is TGTGCCAGCAGCCCGGCTAGCGGGATAGCCTACGAGCAGTACTTC.